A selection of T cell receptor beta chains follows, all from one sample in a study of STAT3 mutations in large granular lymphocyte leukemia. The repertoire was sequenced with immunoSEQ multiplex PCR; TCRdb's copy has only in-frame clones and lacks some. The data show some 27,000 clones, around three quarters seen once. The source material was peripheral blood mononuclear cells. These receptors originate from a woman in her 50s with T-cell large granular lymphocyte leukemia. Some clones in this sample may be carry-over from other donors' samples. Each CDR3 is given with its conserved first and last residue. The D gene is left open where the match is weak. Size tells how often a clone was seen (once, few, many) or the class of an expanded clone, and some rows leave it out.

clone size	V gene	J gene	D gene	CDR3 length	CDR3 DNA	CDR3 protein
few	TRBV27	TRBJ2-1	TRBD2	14	TGTGCCAGCAGTCGGGAGGGCCGCTACAATGAGCAGTTCTTC	CASSREGRYNEQFF
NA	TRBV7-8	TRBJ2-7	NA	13	TGTGCCAGCAGCTTAAACAGGTGGTACGAGCAGTACTTC	CASSLNRWYEQYF
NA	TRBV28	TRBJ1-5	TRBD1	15	TGTGCCAGCGACACCCCCACAGGGGACTATCAGCCCCAGCATTTT	CASDTPTGDYQPQHF
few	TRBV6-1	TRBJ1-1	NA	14	TGTGCCAGCAGTGAAGCGCAGAGTGGGTCTGAAGCTTTCTTT	CASSEAQSGSEAFF
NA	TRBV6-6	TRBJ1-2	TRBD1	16	TGTGCCAGCAGTTACCCCCAACCGGGACAGGGGGCTGGCTACACCTTC	CASSYPQPGQGAGYTF
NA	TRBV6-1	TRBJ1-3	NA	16	TGTGCCAGCAGTGGCACGACACTCCTCTCTGGAAACACCATATATTTT	CASSGTTLLSGNTIYF
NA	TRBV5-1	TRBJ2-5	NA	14	TGCGCCAGCAGCCCGGGACGGAACCAAGAGACCCAGTACTTC	CASSPGRNQETQYF
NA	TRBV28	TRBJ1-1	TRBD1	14	TGTGCCAGCAGTTTCAACAGGGGGAAGGGTGAAGCTTTCTTT	CASSFNRGKGEAFF
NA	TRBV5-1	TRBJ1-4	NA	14	TGCGCCAGCAGCTTGACAGGGTTGGATGAAAAACTGTTTTTT	CASSLTGLDEKLFF
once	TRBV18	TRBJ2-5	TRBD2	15	TGTGCCAGCTCACTTACTAGCGGGAGGAGGGAGACCCAGTACTTC	CASSLTSGRRETQYF
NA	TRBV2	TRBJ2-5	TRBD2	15	TGTGCCAGCAGTGAGACTAGCGGGCGAATTGAGACCCAGTACTTC	CASSETSGRIETQYF
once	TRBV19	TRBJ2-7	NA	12	TGTGCCAGTAGTTCGACGGGGCCACAGCAGTACTTC	CASSSTGPQQYF
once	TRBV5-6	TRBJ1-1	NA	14	TGTGCCAGCAGCCGGAGGGGCGTGCTGGCTGAAGCTTTCTTT	CASSRRGVLAEAFF
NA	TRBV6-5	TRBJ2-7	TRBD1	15	TGTGCCAGCAGATTAGACAGGGAGCCCTCCTACGAGCAGTACTTC	CASRLDREPSYEQYF
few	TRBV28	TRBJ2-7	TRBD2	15	TGTGCCAGCAGAGAAGCTAGCGGGTCCTCCTACGAGCAGTACTTC	CASREASGSSYEQYF
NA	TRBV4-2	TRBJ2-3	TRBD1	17	TGTGCCAGCAGCCCGCCCAGGGGGACCAGCAGCACAGATACGCAGTATTTT	CASSPPRGTSSTDTQYF
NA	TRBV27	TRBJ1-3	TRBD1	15	TGTGCCAGCAACAAATCAGGGGGCCTAGGAAACACCATATATTTT	CASNKSGGLGNTIYF
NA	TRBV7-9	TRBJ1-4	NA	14	TGTGCCAGCAGCTTTGGGGCCCTCATTGAAAAACTGTTTTTT	CASSFGALIEKLFF
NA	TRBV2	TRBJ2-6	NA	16	TGTGCCAGCGCTGGACAGATTAACTCTGGGGCCAACGTCCTGACTTTC	CASAGQINSGANVLTF
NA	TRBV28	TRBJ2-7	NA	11	TGTGCCAGCAGTTTCAGGGCGGAGCAGTACTTC	CASSFRAEQYF